What follows describes a single TCR beta chain. Antigen: not known. The germline gives CDR1 SGHVS, CDR2 FNYEAQ. The CDR3 is made up of 14 amino acids. With V trimmed by 5 bases and J by 5 bases, 6 bases remained unmatched. Any history of autoimmune disease or systemic immunosuppression disqualified patients. This sample stems from a study of OX40 agonist ivuxolimab in advanced cancers. Study summary: The patients got ivuxolimab, which is an agonistic anti-OX40 (CD134) antibody. Ivuxolimab was delivered to patients intravenously every 2 weeks at doses spanning 0.01 to 10 mg/kg. The study, taken as a whole, reports: Compared with others, partial responders at 0.1-3.0 mg/kg displayed clonal expansion among the lowest.

Measured with immunoSEQ multiplex PCR; TCRdb has only the in-frame clones, and not every one. Of tens of thousands of clones in the sample, 70% to 90% are singletons; the top ten hold more than 10%. The chain couples TRBV7-6 to TRBJ1-2; 9 bases align to TRBD1. This specimen consisted of CD4+ or CD8+ T cells sorted from blood, obtained in a trial of the OX40 agonist ivuxolimab. The TCR comes from an adult with an advanced solid tumor such as melanoma, head and neck, liver or kidney cancer. The CDR3 loop reads CASSPGTGPYGYTF. CDR3 nucleotide sequence: TGTGCCAGCAGCCCCGGGACAGGGCCATATGGCTACACCTTC. Full variable domain (missing parts from reference TRBV7-6 and TRBJ1-2): GAGVSQSPRYKVTKRGQDVALRCDPISGHVSLYWYRQALGQGPEFLTYFNYEAQQDKSGLPNDRFSAERPEGSISTLTIQRTEQRDSAMYRCASSPGTGPYGYTFGSGTRLTVV.